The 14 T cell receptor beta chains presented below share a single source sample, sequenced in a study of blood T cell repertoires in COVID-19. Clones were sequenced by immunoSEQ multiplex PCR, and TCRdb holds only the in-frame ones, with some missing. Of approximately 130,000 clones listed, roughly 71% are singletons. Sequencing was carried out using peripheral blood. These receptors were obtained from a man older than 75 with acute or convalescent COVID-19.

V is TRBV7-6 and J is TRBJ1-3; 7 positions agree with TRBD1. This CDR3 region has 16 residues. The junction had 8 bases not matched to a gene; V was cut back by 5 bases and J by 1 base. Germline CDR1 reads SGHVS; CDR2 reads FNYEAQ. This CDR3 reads CASSKGTVGSGNTIYF. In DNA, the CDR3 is TGTGCCAGCAGCAAAGGGACAGTTGGTTCTGGAAACACCATATATTTT.

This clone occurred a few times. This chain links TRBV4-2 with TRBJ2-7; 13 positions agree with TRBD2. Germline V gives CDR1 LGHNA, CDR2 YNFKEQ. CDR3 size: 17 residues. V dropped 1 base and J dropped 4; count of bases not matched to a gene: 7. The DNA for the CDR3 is TGTGCCAGCAGCCAAGGGGCGGGACTAGCGGGGAAGTACGAGCAGTACTTC. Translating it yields CASSQGAGLAGKYEQYF.

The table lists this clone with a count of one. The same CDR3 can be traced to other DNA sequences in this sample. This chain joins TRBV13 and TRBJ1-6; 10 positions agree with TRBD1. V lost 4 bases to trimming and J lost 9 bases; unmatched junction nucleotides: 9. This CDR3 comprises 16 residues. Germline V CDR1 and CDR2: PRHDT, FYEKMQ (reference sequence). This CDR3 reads CASSSGQGLKGSPLHF. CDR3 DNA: TGTGCCAGCAGCTCGGGACAGGGGCTAAAGGGTTCACCCCTCCACTTT.

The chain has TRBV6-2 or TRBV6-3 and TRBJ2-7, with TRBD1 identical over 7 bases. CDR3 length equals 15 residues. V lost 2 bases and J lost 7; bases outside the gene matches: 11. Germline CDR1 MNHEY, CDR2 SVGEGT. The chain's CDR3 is CASSYGTLTGVEQYF. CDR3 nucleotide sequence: TGTGCCAGCAGTTACGGGACGCTTACAGGGGTTGAGCAGTACTTC.

CDR3 nucleotide sequence: TGTGCCACCAGTGATGCTGGACAGGGGGCCACCGGGGAGCTGTTTTTT. Translated, it gives CATSDAGQGATGELFF. The V gene is TRBV24-1, the J gene TRBJ2-2; 11 positions match TRBD1. Germline V CDR1 and CDR2: KGHDR, SFDVKD. The CDR3 is made up of 16 amino acids. The trim removed 3 bases at V and 4 bases at J, leaving 3 bases unmatched.

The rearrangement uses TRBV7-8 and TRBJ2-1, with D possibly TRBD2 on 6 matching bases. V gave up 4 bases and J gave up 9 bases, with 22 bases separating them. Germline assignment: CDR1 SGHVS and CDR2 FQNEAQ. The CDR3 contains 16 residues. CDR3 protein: CASSSTPSAQGGEQFF. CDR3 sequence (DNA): TGTGCCAGCAGCTCGACGCCCTCCGCCCAGGGAGGTGAGCAGTTCTTC.

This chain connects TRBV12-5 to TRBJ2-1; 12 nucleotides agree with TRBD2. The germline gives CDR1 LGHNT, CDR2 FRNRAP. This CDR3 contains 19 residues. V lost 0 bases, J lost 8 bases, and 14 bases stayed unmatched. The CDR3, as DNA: TGTGCTAGTGGTTTGGTACGGGCGACTAGCGGGGGACCTAGGGATGAGCAGTTCTTC. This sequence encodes CASGLVRATSGGPRDEQFF. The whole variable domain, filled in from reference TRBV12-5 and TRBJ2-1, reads DARVTQTPRHKVTEMGQEVTMRCQPILGHNTVFWYRQTMMQGLELLAYFRNRAPLDDSGMPKDRFSAEMPDATLATLKIQPSEPRDSAVYFCASGLVRATSGGPRDEQFFGPGTRLTVL.

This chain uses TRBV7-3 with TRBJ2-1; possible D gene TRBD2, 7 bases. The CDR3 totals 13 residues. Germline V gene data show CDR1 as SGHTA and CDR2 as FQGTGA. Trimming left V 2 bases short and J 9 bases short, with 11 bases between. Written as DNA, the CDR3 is TGTGCCAGCAGCTTAGGGGGGGCGAGTGAGCAGTTCTTC. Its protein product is CASSLGGASEQFF.

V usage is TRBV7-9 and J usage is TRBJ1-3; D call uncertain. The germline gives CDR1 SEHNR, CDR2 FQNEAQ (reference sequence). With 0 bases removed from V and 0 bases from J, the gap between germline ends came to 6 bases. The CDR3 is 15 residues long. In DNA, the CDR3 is TGTGCCAGCAGCTTAGCGGAGCTCTCTGGAAACACCATATATTTT. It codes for CASSLAELSGNTIYF.

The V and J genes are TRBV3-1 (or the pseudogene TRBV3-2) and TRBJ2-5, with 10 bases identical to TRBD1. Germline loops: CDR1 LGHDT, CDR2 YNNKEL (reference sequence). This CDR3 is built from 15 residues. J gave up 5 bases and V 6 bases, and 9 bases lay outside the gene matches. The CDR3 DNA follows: TGTGCCAGCAGTTATGGACAGGGGGTTGGGGAGACCCAGTACTTC. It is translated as CASSYGQGVGETQYF.

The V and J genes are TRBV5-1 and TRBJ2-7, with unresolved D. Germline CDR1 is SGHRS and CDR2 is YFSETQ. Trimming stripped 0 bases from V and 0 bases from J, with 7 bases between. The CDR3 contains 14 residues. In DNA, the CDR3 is TGCGCCAGCAGCTTGGCCGTCAGCTCCTACGAGCAGTACTTC. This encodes CASSLAVSSYEQYF.

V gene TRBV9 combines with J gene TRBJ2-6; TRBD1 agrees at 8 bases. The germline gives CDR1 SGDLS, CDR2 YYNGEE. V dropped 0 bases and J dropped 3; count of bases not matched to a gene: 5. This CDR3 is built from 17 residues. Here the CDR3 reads CASSVATGGYGANVLTF. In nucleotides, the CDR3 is TGTGCCAGCAGCGTAGCCACAGGGGGGTATGGGGCCAACGTCCTGACTTTC.

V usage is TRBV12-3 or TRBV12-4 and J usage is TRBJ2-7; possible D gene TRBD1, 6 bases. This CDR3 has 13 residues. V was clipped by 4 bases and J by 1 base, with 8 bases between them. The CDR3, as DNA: TGTGCCAGCAGTTATACAGGGTCCTACGAGCAGTACTTC. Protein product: CASSYTGSYEQYF.

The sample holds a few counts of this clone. Here the CDR3 DNA reads TGTGCCAGCCTCAGGGCAGGGGGGATGAACACTGAAGCTTTCTTT. It yields the protein CASLRAGGMNTEAFF. The chain recombines TRBV7-9 with TRBJ1-1, with 7 nucleotides matching TRBD1. Germline assignment: CDR1 SEHNR and CDR2 FQNEAQ (reference sequence). The junction had 9 bases not matched to a gene; V was cut back by 8 bases and J by 0 bases. The CDR3 is 15 amino acids.